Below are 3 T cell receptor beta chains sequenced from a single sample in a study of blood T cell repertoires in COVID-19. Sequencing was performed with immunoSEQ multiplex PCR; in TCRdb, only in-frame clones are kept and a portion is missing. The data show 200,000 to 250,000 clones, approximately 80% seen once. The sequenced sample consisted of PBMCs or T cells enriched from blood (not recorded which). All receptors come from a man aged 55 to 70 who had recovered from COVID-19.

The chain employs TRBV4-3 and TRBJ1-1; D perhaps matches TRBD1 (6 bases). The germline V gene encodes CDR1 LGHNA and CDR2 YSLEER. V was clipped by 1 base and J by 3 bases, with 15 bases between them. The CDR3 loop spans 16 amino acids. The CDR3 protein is CASSQALWAGDTEAFF. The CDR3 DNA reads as TGCGCCAGCAGCCAAGCCCTTTGGGCAGGGGACACTGAAGCTTTCTTT.

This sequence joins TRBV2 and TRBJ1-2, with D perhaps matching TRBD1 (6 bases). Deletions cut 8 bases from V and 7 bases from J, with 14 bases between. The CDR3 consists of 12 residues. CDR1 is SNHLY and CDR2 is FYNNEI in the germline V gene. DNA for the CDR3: TGTGCCAGCTACTATACAGGGTCTGGCTACACCTTC. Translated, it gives CASYYTGSGYTF.

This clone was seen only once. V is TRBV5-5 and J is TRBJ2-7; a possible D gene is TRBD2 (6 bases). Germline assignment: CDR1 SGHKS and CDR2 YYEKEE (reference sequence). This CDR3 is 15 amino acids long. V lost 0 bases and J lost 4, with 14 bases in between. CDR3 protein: CASSLETRGGYEQYF. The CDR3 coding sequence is TGTGCCAGCAGCTTGGAGACTCGGGGAGGTTACGAGCAGTACTTC.